The 9 T cell receptor beta chains given below trace back to one sample, sequenced in a study of cytomegalovirus exposure and HLA in healthy donors. In the PCR, 60 Vbeta and 13 Jbeta primers were used. TCRdb's copy holds only in-frame clones and misses some; the assay was immunoSEQ multiplex PCR. The sample table sets out nearly 200,000 clones. Sequenced material: PBMCs. These receptors came from a boy between 10 and 17 years old in good health and CMV-seronegative.

The J gene is TRBJ1-2, the V gene TRBV4-3, with a tentative D call TRBD1 (6 bases). The germline CDR1 and CDR2 sequences are LGHNA and YSLEER. The CDR3 runs 15 residues. The V gene lost 0 bases and the J gene lost 13 bases, with 21 bases spanning the gap. The CDR3 spells CASSQDLGQGHRFTF. The DNA for the CDR3 is TGCGCCAGCAGCCAAGATCTAGGTCAGGGACATAGGTTCACCTTC.

The V gene is TRBV11-2, the J gene TRBJ2-7; TRBD1 might be the D (6 bases). CDR1 is SGHAT, CDR2 FQNNGV, per germline. The V and J ends lost 5 bases and 2 bases respectively, with 13 bases between them. The CDR3 has 14 residues. In nucleotides, the CDR3 is TGTGCCAGCAGCCTCAGGGGTACCACCTACGAGCAGTACTTC. This encodes CASSLRGTTYEQYF. The variable domain in full, with the rest retrieved from reference TRBV11-2 and TRBJ2-7, is EAGVAQSPRYKIIEKRQSVAFWCNPISGHATLYWYQQILGQGPKLLIQFQNNGVVDDSQLPKDRFSAERLKGVDSTLKIQPAKLEDSAVYLCASSLRGTTYEQYFGPGTRLTVT.

The rearrangement joins TRBV11-3 to TRBJ1-3; D may be TRBD1 (5 bases). Trimming cost V 5 bases and J 0 bases, with 8 bases left between them. The CDR3 spans 14 residues. The germline V gene has CDR1 SGHNT and CDR2 YENEEA. The CDR3 sequence is CASSRGVSGNTIYF. In DNA form, the CDR3 reads TGTGCCAGCAGCCGGGGGGTCTCTGGAAACACCATATATTTT. Supplemented by reference TRBV11-3 and TRBJ1-3, the full variable domain reads EAGVVQSPRYKIIEKKQPVAFWCNPISGHNTLYWYLQNLGQGPELLIRYENEEAVDDSQLPKDRFSAERLKGVDSTLKIQPAELGDSAVYLCASSRGVSGNTIYFGEGSWLTVV.

This chain links TRBV6-1 with TRBJ1-1; D uncertain. CDR1 and CDR2 from the germline V gene are MNHNS and SASEGT. This CDR3 spans 15 amino acids. V was trimmed by 7 bases and J by 4 bases, leaving 19 bases between them. Here the CDR3 DNA reads TGTGCCAGCAATCTACTAGTGGAGGGATCCACTGAAGCTTTCTTT. As protein: CASNLLVEGSTEAFF.

With regard to this clone: At one end the junction does not follow the germline gene, possibly because of a read error. This chain links TRBV7-7 with TRBJ2-5; no definite D call. The germline CDR1 and CDR2 sequences are SSHAT and FNYEAQ (reference sequence). This CDR3 is built from 13 residues. The CDR3 loop is CASSRESPGTQYF. The DNA of the CDR3 is TGTGCTAGCAGCAGAGAAAGCCCTGGGACCCAGTACTTC.

The chain combines TRBV2 with TRBJ1-2; 8 nucleotides agree with TRBD1. V was clipped by 6 bases and J by 3 bases; unmatched bases: 0. This CDR3 is 12 amino acids long. Germline-derived CDR1 and CDR2 are SNHLY and FYNNEI. CDR3 DNA: TGTGCCAGCAGGACAGGGGACTATGGCTACACCTTC. It codes for CASRTGDYGYTF. Full variable domain (remainder filled in from reference TRBV2 and TRBJ1-2): EPEVTQTPSHQVTQMGQEVILRCVPISNHLYFYWYRQILGQKVEFLVSFYNNEISEKSEIFDDQFSVERPDGSNFTLKIRSTKLEDSAMYFCASRTGDYGYTFGSGTRLTVV.

The rearrangement uses TRBV2 and TRBJ2-5, with a weak D call TRBD1 (7 bases). V was shortened by 10 bases and J by 3 bases, with 15 bases between the two germline ends. This CDR3 comprises 13 residues. Per germline, CDR1 SNHLY and CDR2 FYNNEI. In nucleotides, the CDR3 is TGTGCCACGCGACGGGGGACAGAAGAGACCCAGTACTTC. Translated: CATRRGTEETQYF.

V and J are TRBV14 and TRBJ1-1; D call uncertain. The V end was cut by 4 bases, the J end by 3 bases, with 6 bases between. This CDR3 spans 12 amino acids. The germline V gene encodes CDR1 SGHDN and CDR2 FVKESK. The CDR3 sequence is CASSRAYTEAFF. The CDR3 region has the DNA TGTGCCAGCAGCCGGGCTTACACTGAAGCTTTCTTT.

The J gene is TRBJ2-7, the V gene TRBV6-1; TRBD1 aligns across 9 bases. The CDR3 runs to 15 residues. The germline V gene encodes CDR1 MNHNS and CDR2 SASEGT. V was clipped by 2 bases and J by 5 bases; unmatched bases: 7. DNA for the CDR3: TGTGCCAGCAGTGAACGCGGACAGGGGTTCGACGAGCAGTACTTC. Protein sequence: CASSERGQGFDEQYF.